This TCR beta chain was found in a study of neurological immune-mediated disorders. The cDNA came from 5'RACE, which used 10-nucleotide random UMIs. Using its own MiXCR run on the 5' RACE reads, TCRdb lists one record per CDR3 protein. There are about 24,000 distinct CDR3 sequences in the sample; 13% occur only once, and under 20% lies in the top ten. This clonotype has ten or more counts. Sample: PBMCs. This clonotype was obtained from a woman aged 35 to 49 with HTLV-1-associated myelopathy (HAM/TSP).

This chain's CDR3 is CASSKGGLVKNIQYF. Written as DNA, the CDR3 is TGTGCCAGCAGCAAAGGGGGCTTGGTCAAAAACATTCAGTACTTC. The V gene is TRBV12-3 or TRBV12-4, the J gene TRBJ2-4; 7 bases align to TRBD1. V was pared by 6 bases and J by 3 bases, with 8 bases of the junction left unmatched. The CDR3 loop spans 15 amino acids.